These 14 T cell receptor beta chains were all obtained from the same sample, sequenced in a study of T cells in Graves' hyperthyroidism and ophthalmopathy. RNA transcripts were the template for amplifying TCR beta CDR3 regions. The study used the HTBI primer set for a first-round RT-PCR of the TCR CDR3. TCRdb itself ran the multiplex PCR reads through MiXCR, one entry per CDR3 protein. The table lists hundreds of thousands of distinct CDR3 sequences, around 13% of them singletons. Sequencing was performed on blood. The receptors here all came from a woman aged 50 to 60 with Graves' ophthalmopathy.

This clonotype was counted a few times. This rearrangement joins TRBV16 to TRBJ2-7; unclear D gene. Germline V gene lookup returns CDR1 KGHSY and CDR2 FQNENV. This CDR3 has 13 residues. V dropped 0 bases and J dropped 4 bases, with 7 bases sitting between them. In DNA form, the CDR3 reads TGTGCCAGCAGCCAATCTTCCATTTACGAGCAGTACTTC. Protein sequence: CASSQSSIYEQYF.

This clonotype showed up many times. The CDR3 DNA reads as TGTGCCAGCAGTTCCGGGGACAGATACGAGCAGTACTTC. This codes for CASSSGDRYEQYF. The V and J genes are TRBV27 and TRBJ2-7; TRBD1 agrees at 7 bases. This CDR3 has 13 amino acids. Germline-derived CDR1 and CDR2 are MNHEY and SMNVEV (reference sequence). The V and J ends lost 4 bases and 4 bases, in that order; junction bases with no gene match: 4.

This clonotype has more than one count but fewer than ten. J is TRBJ1-5 and V is TRBV28, with D possibly TRBD1 on 6 matching bases. The V gene lost 5 bases and the J gene lost 6 bases, with 20 bases spanning the gap. CDR1 is MDHEN and CDR2 is SYDVKM in the germline V gene. This CDR3 has 16 amino acids. Here the CDR3 reads CASSHVQGNSGQPQHF. In DNA, the CDR3 is TGTGCCAGCAGTCACGTCCAGGGGAATAGCGGTCAGCCCCAGCATTTT.

In its sample, this clonotype was seen a few times. This rearrangement joins TRBV24-1 to TRBJ2-2; D not resolved. The CDR3 loop spans 17 amino acids. Deletions cut 1 base from V and 5 bases from J, with 16 bases between. Looked up from germline, CDR1 is KGHDR and CDR2 is SFDVKD. The CDR3 loop reads CATSDFDTWTRTGELFF. The DNA of the CDR3 is TGTGCCACCAGTGATTTTGACACTTGGACCCGAACCGGGGAGCTGTTTTTT.

The chain carries TRBV30 and TRBJ1-1, with D hard to call. The CDR3 loop spans 13 amino acids. Trimming removed 4 bases from V and 1 base from J, with 10 bases in between. CDR1 is GTSNPN, CDR2 SVGIG, per germline (reference sequence). CDR3: CAWMIQKNTEAFF. The CDR3, as DNA: TGTGCCTGGATGATCCAGAAGAACACTGAAGCTTTCTTT.

This clonotype was counted between two and nine times. This chain connects TRBV6-1 to TRBJ2-6, with no clear D. Trimming left V 5 bases short and J 2 bases short, with 16 bases between. CDR1 and CDR2 from the germline V gene are MNHNS and SASEGT. The CDR3 is 17 amino acids. CDR3 residues: CASSKPTMEAGANVLTF. The CDR3 bases are TGTGCCAGCAGTAAACCAACGATGGAAGCTGGGGCCAACGTCCTGACTTTC.

The chain combines TRBV28 with TRBJ1-2; D remains ambiguous. The germline CDR1 and CDR2 sequences are MDHEN and SYDVKM. The CDR3 has 14 amino acids. Trimming left V 4 bases short and J 4 bases short, with 13 bases between. The CDR3 DNA is TGTGCCAGCAGTTGGAGCAGAGCGAGCTATGGCTACACCTTC. As protein: CASSWSRASYGYTF.

The chain is built from TRBV29-1 and TRBJ1-4; perhaps TRBD1 as D (5 bases). CDR1 and CDR2 (germline): SQVTM, ANQGSEA. Trimming left V 6 bases short and J 4 bases short, with 12 bases between. This CDR3 region has 13 residues. CDR3 in DNA: TGCAGCGTCCGGGGCAGGCATAATGAAAAACTGTTTTTT. Amino acid sequence: CSVRGRHNEKLFF.

The V gene is TRBV29-1, the J gene TRBJ2-3; TRBD2 aligns across 9 bases. There are 15 residues in the CDR3. Germline assignment: CDR1 SQVTM and CDR2 ANQGSEA. The ends lost 3 bases at V and 5 bases at J; junction bases unmatched: 9. The CDR3 DNA reads TGCAGCGTTGAGGGGCGGGAGGGCCACGGAGATACGCAGTATTTT. Amino acid sequence: CSVEGREGHGDTQYF.

In this sample, this clonotype turned up many times. The genes are TRBV3-2 and TRBJ2-3; TRBD2, the table's D call, lacks a check against the DNA. TRBV3-2 is assigned pseudogene status. This CDR3 has 17 amino acids. CDR3 in DNA: TGTGCCAGCAGCCAAGATAGACTAGCGGGATTTACAGATACGCAGTATTTT. Its protein is CASSQDRLAGFTDTQYF.

This clonotype was observed many times. The V call is TRBV5-8, the J call TRBJ1-5; D is unclear. Trimming took off 4 bases at V and 8 bases at J, with 7 bases between the two ends. This CDR3 comprises 11 residues. Germline V lookup: CDR1 SGHTS, CDR2 YDEGEE. CDR3 loop: CASSLQKPQHF. The CDR3 DNA sequence: TGTGCCAGCAGCCTACAAAAGCCCCAGCATTTT. The full variable domain, rest sourced from reference TRBV5-8 and TRBJ1-5, is EAGVTQSPTHLIKTRGQQATLRCSPISGHTSVYWYQQALGLGLQFLLWYDEGEERNRGNFPPRFSGRQFPNYSSELNVNALELEDSALYLCASSLQKPQHFGDGTRLSIL.

This clonotype came up many times. The chain employs TRBV20-1 and TRBJ1-6, with 9 bases fitting TRBD1. CDR3 length: 14 residues. Trimming removed 3 bases from V and 7 bases from J; junction bases left unmatched: 4. In germline, CDR1 is DFQATT, CDR2 SNEGSKA (reference sequence). This CDR3 reads CSASRTGANSPLHF. CDR3 DNA: TGCAGTGCTAGTAGGACAGGGGCAAATTCACCCCTCCACTTT.

There are many counts of this clonotype. This chain joins TRBV30 and TRBJ2-7; D might be TRBD2 (6 bases). V lost 5 bases and J 2 bases, leaving 13 bases between the germline ends. CDR1 GTSNPN and CDR2 SVGIG come from the germline V gene (reference sequence). The CDR3 sequence is 13 residues long. CDR3 DNA sequence: TGTGCCTGGCAAAGTAGCGGAGCCTACGAGCAGTACTTC. It specifies CAWQSSGAYEQYF.

This clonotype was seen a few times. The chain links TRBV9 to TRBJ1-6; D unclear. The CDR3 is 14 amino acids. V dropped 4 bases and J dropped 7 bases, with 12 bases sitting between them. CDR1 is SGDLS, CDR2 YYNGEE, per germline. CDR3: CASSPGRRNSPLHF. The CDR3 nucleotides are TGTGCCAGCAGCCCGGGTCGCAGAAATTCACCCCTCCACTTT. The full variable domain, rest sourced from reference TRBV9 and TRBJ1-6, is DSGVTQTPKHLITATGQRVTLRCSPRSGDLSVYWYQQSLDQGLQFLIQYYNGEERAKGNILERFSAQQFPDLHSELNLSSLELGDSALYFCASSPGRRNSPLHFGNGTRLTVT.